This is a list of T cell receptor beta chains from one sample in a study of blood T cell repertoires in COVID-19. The protocol was immunoSEQ multiplex PCR, while the TCRdb copy is restricted to in-frame clones and leaves out a portion. The sample yields some 110,000 clones, roughly 75% seen once. The specimen was peripheral blood. Receptor source: a man aged 60-69 years with active or convalescent COVID-19. Each CDR3 is given with its conserved first and last residue. The D gene is left open where the match is weak. Size tells how often a clone was seen (once, few, many) or the class of an expanded clone, and some rows leave it out.

NA	TRBV19	TRBD1	TRBJ2-7	CASGQGPSSYEQYF	TGTGCCAGTGGACAGGGTCCGAGTTCCTACGAGCAGTACTTC
NA	TRBV27	TRBD2	TRBJ2-7	CASSWTLAGSYEQYF	TGTGCCAGCAGTTGGACGCTAGCGGGTTCCTACGAGCAGTACTTC
NA	TRBV5-6	NA	TRBJ1-1	CASSDTANTEAFF	TGTGCCAGCAGCGATACAGCGAACACTGAAGCTTTCTTT
NA	TRBV19	TRBD2	TRBJ2-3	CASSGGLAGAPSTDTQYF	TGTGCCAGTAGTGGGGGACTAGCGGGAGCCCCTAGCACAGATACGCAGTATTTT
once	TRBV5-1	TRBD2	TRBJ2-7	CASSEAGGLVNEQYF	TGCGCCAGCAGTGAAGCGGGAGGGCTTGTCAACGAGCAGTACTTC
few	TRBV27	NA	TRBJ2-1	CASSFQGNEQFF	TGTGCCAGCAGCTTCCAGGGCAATGAGCAGTTCTTC
NA	TRBV19	NA	TRBJ1-6	CASSTRSSYNSPLHF	TGTGCCAGTAGTACGCGGAGCTCCTATAATTCACCCCTCCACTTT
NA	TRBV2	NA	TRBJ2-2	CASSEEGNGELFF	TGTGCCAGCAGTGAAGAGGGGAACGGGGAGCTGTTTTTT
NA	TRBV6-5	TRBD2	TRBJ2-7	CASSLLAGAGEQYF	TGTGCCAGCAGCTTACTAGCGGGAGCCGGCGAGCAGTACTTC
NA	TRBV6-5	NA	TRBJ1-2	CASSYFGQNYGYTF	TGTGCCAGCAGTTACTTCGGACAGAACTATGGCTACACCTTC
NA	TRBV7-9	TRBD1	TRBJ1-6	CAWGQGISLSYNSPLHF	TGTGCCTGGGGACAGGGGATTTCCCTCTCCTATAATTCACCCCTCCACTTT
NA	TRBV5-4	TRBD1	TRBJ2-7	CASSLRQGAGEQYF	TGTGCCAGCAGCTTGAGGCAGGGGGCAGGCGAGCAGTACTTC
NA	TRBV6-5	TRBD1	TRBJ1-2	CASRRTGDYGYTF	TGTGCCAGCAGACGGACAGGGGACTATGGCTACACCTTC
NA	TRBV7-8	NA	TRBJ2-7	CASSLTEYSTEQYF	TGTGCCAGCAGCTTAACAGAATACTCTACCGAGCAGTACTTC
NA	TRBV5-1	NA	TRBJ2-4	CASSSGSGAKNIQYF	TGCGCCAGCAGCTCCGGGTCGGGGGCCAAAAACATTCAGTACTTC
NA	TRBV14	NA	TRBJ1-6	CASSQYPGIPFSYNSPLHF	TGTGCCAGCAGCCAGTATCCCGGGATACCATTCTCCTATAATTCACCCCTCCACTTT
NA	TRBV30	TRBD2	TRBJ2-3	CAWSIIAGEVRTDTQYF	TGTGCCTGGAGTATAATAGCGGGAGAGGTGAGGACAGATACGCAGTATTTT
NA	TRBV7-2	NA	TRBJ1-1	CASNIGVGGTEAFF	TGTGCCAGCAACATAGGGGTCGGGGGTACTGAAGCTTTCTTT
NA	TRBV7-8	NA	TRBJ1-4	CASSLGAVSEKLFF	TGTGCCAGCAGCTTGGGAGCAGTTTCTGAAAAACTGTTTTTT
NA	TRBV3-1/TRBV3-2	TRBD1	TRBJ2-7	CASSPPGTGADKEQYF	TGTGCCAGCAGCCCCCCCGGGACAGGGGCCGACAAGGAGCAGTACTTC
NA	TRBV7-9	TRBD1	TRBJ2-7	CASSSRTGGYEQYF	TGTGCCAGCAGCTCGAGGACAGGCGGGTACGAGCAGTACTTC
once	TRBV14	NA	TRBJ2-7	CASSRIGGRQYF	TGTGCCAGCAGCCGAATCGGAGGGCGGCAGTACTTC
NA	TRBV7-2	NA	TRBJ1-2	CASSPGTANYGYTF	TGTGCCAGCAGCCCGGGAACAGCTAACTATGGCTACACCTTC
NA	TRBV10-3	NA	TRBJ1-3	CAISESAGRNTIYF	TGTGCCATCAGTGAGTCGGCAGGCAGAAACACCATATATTTT
NA	TRBV5-1	TRBD2	TRBJ2-1	CASTPGLGTSGSSYEQFF	TGCGCCAGCACCCCGGGACTCGGGACTAGCGGGAGTAGCTATGAGCAGTTCTTC
NA	TRBV4-1	NA	TRBJ1-1	CASSPQSSMNTEAFF	TGCGCCAGCAGCCCCCAGAGTAGCATGAACACTGAAGCTTTCTTT
few	TRBV3-1/TRBV3-2	NA	TRBJ2-1	CASSQETREQFF	TGTGCCAGCAGCCAGGAAACTAGGGAGCAGTTCTTC
NA	TRBV6-2/TRBV6-3	TRBD1	TRBJ1-2	CASSSLSQGNYGYTF	TGTGCCAGCAGTTCGCTTTCACAGGGGAACTATGGCTACACCTTC
NA	TRBV19	TRBD2	TRBJ2-2	CASSNPTSGKVGTGELFF	TGTGCCAGTAGTAATCCGACTAGCGGGAAAGTAGGCACCGGGGAGCTGTTTTTT
NA	TRBV3-1/TRBV3-2	NA	TRBJ1-2	CASSQDRAYTF	TGTGCCAGCAGCCAAGACAGGGCCTACACCTTC
NA	TRBV27	TRBD1	TRBJ1-1	CASTDRGNTEAFF	TGTGCCAGCACGGACAGGGGTAATACTGAAGCTTTCTTT
few	TRBV7-9	TRBD1	TRBJ1-6	CASSLNRGYVGSPLHF	TGTGCCAGCAGCCTGAACAGGGGCTACGTTGGTTCACCCCTCCACTTT
NA	TRBV19	TRBD2	TRBJ2-3	CASSLEGGTSGSTDTQYF	TGTGCCAGTAGCCTCGAGGGGGGGACTAGCGGGTCCACAGATACGCAGTATTTT
NA	TRBV12-2	NA	TRBJ2-2	CASRLLREASGRGELFF	TGTGCAAGTCGCTTACTAAGGGAGGCTAGCGGACGCGGGGAGCTGTTTTTT
NA	TRBV28	NA	TRBJ2-3	CASTSGTDTQYF	TGTGCCAGCACTAGCGGCACAGATACGCAGTATTTT
NA	TRBV2	TRBD2	TRBJ2-2	CASLREFNTGELFF	TGTGCCAGCCTGCGGGAGTTTAACACCGGGGAGCTGTTTTTT
NA	TRBV28	NA	TRBJ2-5	CASSLRSPETQYF	TGTGCCAGCAGTTTGAGGAGTCCGGAGACCCAGTACTTC
NA	TRBV28	TRBD1	TRBJ2-1	CASSFGTGEVNEQFF	TGTGCCAGCAGTTTCGGGACAGGGGAGGTCAATGAGCAGTTCTTC
NA	TRBV7-8	NA	TRBJ1-6	CASSSTEGVYNSPLHF	TGTGCCAGCAGCTCTACCGAGGGGGTCTATAATTCACCCCTCCACTTT
NA	TRBV7-2	TRBD1	TRBJ1-2	CASSLGPGTGGVGYTF	TGTGCCAGCAGCTTAGGCCCCGGGACAGGGGGCGTTGGCTACACCTTC
NA	TRBV28	TRBD2	TRBJ2-1	CASSFERTSGLSYNEQFF	TGTGCCAGCAGTTTCGAGCGGACTAGCGGCCTTTCCTACAATGAGCAGTTCTTC
NA	TRBV30	TRBD1	TRBJ1-1	CAWIPRTGTNTEAFF	TGTGCCTGGATCCCCCGGACAGGAACGAACACTGAAGCTTTCTTT
many	TRBV19	TRBD2	TRBJ2-5	CASSIRPGTSGQETQYF	TGTGCCAGTAGTATAAGGCCCGGGACTAGCGGACAAGAGACCCAGTACTTC
NA	TRBV28	NA	TRBJ1-2	CASTGHSEGYGYTF	TGTGCCAGCACGGGACATTCAGAGGGCTATGGCTACACCTTC
NA	TRBV7-9	NA	TRBJ2-1	CASSLGGLGGNEQFF	TGTGCCAGCAGCTTAGGGGGGCTTGGTGGGAATGAGCAGTTCTTC
NA	TRBV19	TRBD1	TRBJ1-2	CASSGGQGLYGYTF	TGTGCCAGTAGTGGTGGACAGGGACTCTATGGCTACACCTTC
few	TRBV19	TRBD1	TRBJ2-1	CASSPGAGGPYNEQFF	TGTGCCAGTAGTCCAGGGGCAGGGGGCCCCTACAATGAGCAGTTCTTC
NA	TRBV10-3	NA	TRBJ2-3	CAISESKSGGTDTQYF	TGTGCCATCAGTGAAAGCAAGAGCGGTGGCACAGATACGCAGTATTTT
NA	TRBV19	TRBD1	TRBJ1-2	CASRKDRASMGYTF	TGTGCCAGTAGGAAGGACAGGGCCAGCATGGGCTACACCTTC
NA	TRBV7-9	TRBD2	TRBJ2-7	CASSQAGTSGSGEQYF	TGTGCCAGCAGTCAGGCGGGGACTAGCGGGAGTGGAGAGCAGTACTTC
NA	TRBV23-1	TRBD2	TRBJ2-3	CASSRLGTSGSSTDTQYF	TGCGCCAGCAGTCGACTTGGGACTAGCGGGAGTAGCACAGATACGCAGTATTTT
NA	TRBV27	TRBD2	TRBJ2-7	CASSPTGTSGVYEQYF	TGTGCCAGCAGTCCTACCGGGACTAGTGGGGTCTACGAGCAGTACTTC
few	TRBV6-2/TRBV6-3	TRBD1	TRBJ2-7	CASSYSGQGYEQYF	TGTGCCAGCAGTTACTCTGGACAGGGATACGAGCAGTACTTC
NA	TRBV28	NA	TRBJ2-7	CASSSAYEQYF	TGTGCCAGCAGTTCGGCCTACGAGCAGTACTTC
NA	TRBV14	NA	TRBJ2-2	CASSQRTGLNTGELFF	TGTGCCAGCAGCCAACGCACTGGACTAAACACCGGGGAGCTGTTTTTT
NA	TRBV5-6	NA	TRBJ1-1	CASSRGSGLTEAFF	TGTGCCAGCAGCCGGGGGAGCGGATTGACTGAAGCTTTCTTT
once	TRBV4-3	NA	TRBJ2-5	CASSQGLEGPLQETQYF	TGCGCCAGCAGCCAAGGTCTGGAGGGCCCCTTACAAGAGACCCAGTACTTC
few	TRBV4-2	NA	TRBJ1-4	CASSPQASFTEKLFF	TGTGCCAGCAGCCCCCAGGCCTCATTTACTGAAAAACTGTTTTTT
NA	TRBV2	NA	TRBJ2-3	CASSERRVRTDTQYF	TGTGCCAGCAGTGAGAGGAGGGTACGCACAGATACGCAGTATTTT